The source of this T cell receptor beta chain is a study of blood T cells in healthy people across ages. Trimming stripped 5 bases from V and 1 base from J, with 12 bases between. The CDR3 has 14 amino acids. The germline gives CDR1 SGHRS, CDR2 YFSETQ. The use of a sample-barcoded 5' primer and a J-beta primer mix characterized a second PCR of roughly 6 to 11 cycles. A template-switch adaptor with 12 random nucleotides tagged each cDNA molecule. MiXCR, applied by TCRdb to the 5' RACE reads, yields one record per CDR3 protein. The sample has about 380,000 distinct CDR3 sequences, about 52% seen once. The sample comprised blood. The receptor's source is a man aged 55 to 70 in good health. The rearrangement uses TRBV5-1 and TRBJ2-5; TRBD1 might be the D (6 bases). In DNA form, the CDR3 reads TGCGCCAGCAGACAGGGACCAACCCAAGAGACCCAGTACTTC. Amino acids: CASRQGPTQETQYF.